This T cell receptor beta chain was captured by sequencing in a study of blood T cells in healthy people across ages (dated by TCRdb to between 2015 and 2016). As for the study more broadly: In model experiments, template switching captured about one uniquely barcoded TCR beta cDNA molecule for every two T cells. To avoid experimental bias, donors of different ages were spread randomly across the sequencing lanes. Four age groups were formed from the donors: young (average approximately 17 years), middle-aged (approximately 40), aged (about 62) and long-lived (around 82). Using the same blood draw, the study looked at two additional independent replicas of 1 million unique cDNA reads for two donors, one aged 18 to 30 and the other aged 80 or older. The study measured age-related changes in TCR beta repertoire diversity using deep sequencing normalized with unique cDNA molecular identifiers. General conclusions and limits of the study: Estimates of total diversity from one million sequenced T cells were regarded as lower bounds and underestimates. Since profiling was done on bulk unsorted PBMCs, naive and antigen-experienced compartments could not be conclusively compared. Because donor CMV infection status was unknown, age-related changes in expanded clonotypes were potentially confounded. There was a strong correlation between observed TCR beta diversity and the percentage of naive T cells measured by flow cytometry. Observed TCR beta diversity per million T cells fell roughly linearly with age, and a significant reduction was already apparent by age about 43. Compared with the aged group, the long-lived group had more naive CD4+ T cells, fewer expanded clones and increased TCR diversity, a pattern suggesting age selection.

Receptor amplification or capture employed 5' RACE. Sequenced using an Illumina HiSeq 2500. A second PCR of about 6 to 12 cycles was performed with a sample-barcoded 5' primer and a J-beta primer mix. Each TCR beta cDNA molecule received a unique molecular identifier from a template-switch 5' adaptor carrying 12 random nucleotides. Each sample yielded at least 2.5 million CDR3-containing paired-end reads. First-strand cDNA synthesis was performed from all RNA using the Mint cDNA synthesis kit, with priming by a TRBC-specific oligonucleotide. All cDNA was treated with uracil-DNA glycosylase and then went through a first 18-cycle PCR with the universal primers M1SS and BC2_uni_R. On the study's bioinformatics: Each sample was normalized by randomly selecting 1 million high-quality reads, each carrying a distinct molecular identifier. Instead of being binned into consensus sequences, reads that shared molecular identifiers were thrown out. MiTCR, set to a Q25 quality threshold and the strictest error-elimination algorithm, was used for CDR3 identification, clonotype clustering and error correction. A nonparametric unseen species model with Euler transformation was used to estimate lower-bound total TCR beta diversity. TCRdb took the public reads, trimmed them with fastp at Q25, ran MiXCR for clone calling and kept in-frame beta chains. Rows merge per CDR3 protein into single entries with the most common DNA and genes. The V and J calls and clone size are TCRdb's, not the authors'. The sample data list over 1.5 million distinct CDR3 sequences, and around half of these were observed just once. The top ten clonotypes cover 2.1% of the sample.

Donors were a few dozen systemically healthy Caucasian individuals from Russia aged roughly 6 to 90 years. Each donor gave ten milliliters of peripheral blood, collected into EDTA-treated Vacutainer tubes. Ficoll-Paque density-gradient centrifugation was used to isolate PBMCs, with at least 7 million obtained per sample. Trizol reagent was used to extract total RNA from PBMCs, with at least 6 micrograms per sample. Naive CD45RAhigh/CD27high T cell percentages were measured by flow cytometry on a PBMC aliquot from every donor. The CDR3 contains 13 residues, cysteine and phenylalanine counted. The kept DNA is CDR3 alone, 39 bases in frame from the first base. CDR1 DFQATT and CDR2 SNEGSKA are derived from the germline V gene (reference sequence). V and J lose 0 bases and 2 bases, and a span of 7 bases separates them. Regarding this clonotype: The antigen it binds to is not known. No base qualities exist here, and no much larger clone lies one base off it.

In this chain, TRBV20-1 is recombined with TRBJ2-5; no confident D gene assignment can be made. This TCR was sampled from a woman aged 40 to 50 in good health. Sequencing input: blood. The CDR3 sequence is CSARDPFQETQYF. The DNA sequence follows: TGCAGTGCTAGAGATCCGTTTCAAGAGACCCAGTACTTC.